These 16 T cell receptor beta chains originate from one sample sequenced in a study of blood T cell repertoires in COVID-19. TCRdb's table, derived via immunoSEQ multiplex PCR, lists solely in-frame clones and lacks some. The sample includes roughly 150,000 clones, 80% to 85% of them seen just once. Material for sequencing was peripheral blood. These receptors were taken from a human donor in a cohort sampled during active COVID-19.

CDR3 loop: CASSPGRGGRNEQFF. The CDR3 coding sequence is TGTGCCAGCAGCCCCGGACGGGGGGGGCGGAATGAGCAGTTCTTC. This sequence joins TRBV11-3 and TRBJ2-1; 8 nucleotides match TRBD2. Germline V lookup: CDR1 SGHNT, CDR2 YENEEA. V trimming: 5 bases; J trimming: 7 bases; junction bases outside the gene matches: 10. This CDR3 is built from 15 residues. Using reference TRBV11-3 and TRBJ2-1 for the parts outside the CDR3, the full variable domain is EAGVVQSPRYKIIEKKQPVAFWCNPISGHNTLYWYLQNLGQGPELLIRYENEEAVDDSQLPKDRFSAERLKGVDSTLKIQPAELGDSAVYLCASSPGRGGRNEQFFGPGTRLTVL.

This chain uses TRBV29-1 with TRBJ1-4; no definite D call. V was clipped by 3 bases and J by 4 bases, with 9 bases between them. CDR1 is SQVTM and CDR2 is ANQGSEA in the germline V gene. This CDR3 region has 13 residues. CDR3 residues: CSVESGFNEKLFF. The DNA for the CDR3 is TGCAGCGTTGAGTCGGGGTTTAATGAAAAACTGTTTTTT.

Written as DNA, the CDR3 is TGTGCCAGCAGCTTAGACCTCGGACAGGGCTACACCTTC. Encoded protein: CASSLDLGQGYTF. The V call is TRBV6-4, the J call TRBJ1-2; a weak D match, TRBD1 (6 bases). Deletions cut 6 bases from V and 8 bases from J, with 16 bases between. This CDR3 comprises 13 residues. CDR1 is MRHNA, CDR2 SNTAGT, per germline.

The chain has TRBV12-3 or TRBV12-4 and TRBJ2-7; TRBD1 is a possible D gene (5 bases). V dropped 6 bases and J dropped 4 bases, with 10 bases sitting between them. The CDR3 is made up of 12 amino acids. The CDR3 nucleotides are TGTGCCAGCAGCTTCGACAGTTACGAGCAGTACTTC. Translation gives CASSFDSYEQYF.

The sample holds a few counts of this clone. The chain couples TRBV5-8 to TRBJ1-5; 7 nucleotides align to TRBD1. V gave up 3 bases and J gave up 6 bases; unmatched junction bases: 6. The CDR3 has 14 amino acids. CDR1 is SGHTS and CDR2 is YDEGEE in the germline V gene. Here the CDR3 reads CASSWDSPGQPQHF. The CDR3 nucleotides are TGTGCCAGCAGCTGGGACAGTCCCGGTCAGCCCCAGCATTTT.

The chain is built from TRBV18 and TRBJ2-7; tentatively, D is TRBD1 (5 bases). Looked up from germline, CDR1 is KGHSH and CDR2 is LQKENI. This CDR3 contains 14 residues. Trimming cost V 3 bases and J 0 bases, with 9 bases left between them. The CDR3 here is CASSPRQNSYEQYF. The CDR3, as DNA: TGTGCCAGCTCACCGAGACAGAACTCCTACGAGCAGTACTTC.

The V and J genes are TRBV7-2 and TRBJ1-4; weak D call: TRBD1 (5 bases). Trimming took off 5 bases at V and 8 bases at J, with 15 bases between the two ends. The length of the CDR3 is 14 residues. Germline CDR1 is SGHTA and CDR2 is FQGNSA. The CDR3 loop is CASSPKTAGEKLFF. The CDR3 coding sequence is TGTGCCAGCAGCCCTAAGACAGCCGGAGAAAAACTGTTTTTT.

This rearrangement joins TRBV10-2 to TRBJ2-5, with unresolved D. The CDR3 loop spans 14 amino acids. The ends were cut back, 6 bases at V and 4 bases at J, with 15 bases in the middle. The germline gives CDR1 WSHSY, CDR2 SAAADI. CDR3 sequence: CASRSLASGETQYF. In nucleotides, the CDR3 is TGCGCCAGCAGATCCTTAGCCTCCGGAGAGACCCAGTACTTC.

The count of this clone is one. The J gene is TRBJ1-5, the V gene TRBV5-1, with no clear D. The CDR3 totals 15 residues. Germline CDR1 SGHRS, CDR2 YFSETQ. Trimming removed 1 base at V and 1 base at J, with 9 bases between. As DNA, the CDR3 is TGCGCCAGCAGCTTGATCCCAGGAAGCAATCAGCCCCAGCATTTT. Translating it yields CASSLIPGSNQPQHF.

The J gene is TRBJ2-3, the V gene TRBV7-2, with 7 bases matching TRBD1. The V gene's germline CDR1 is SGHTA and CDR2 FQGNSA. Unmatched junction bases numbered 14, after V lost 3 bases and J lost 2 bases. The CDR3 is 18 residues long. CDR3 sequence reads: CASSLKHRDSSLTDTQYF. CDR3 coding DNA: TGTGCCAGCAGCTTGAAACACCGGGACAGCAGTCTCACAGATACGCAGTATTTT.

This chain connects TRBV11-1 to TRBJ2-1, with D possibly being TRBD2 (6 bases). CDR3 length: 12 amino acids. The germline gives CDR1 SGHAT, CDR2 FQDESV (reference sequence). Deletions cut 4 bases from V and 10 bases from J, with 11 bases between. The DNA for the CDR3 is TGTGCCAGCAGCTCGGACTATCAAGAGCAGTTCTTC. It yields the protein CASSSDYQEQFF.

The genes are TRBV10-3 and TRBJ2-1; D gene uncertain. Germline V lookup: CDR1 ENHRY, CDR2 SYGVKD. The CDR3 is made up of 11 amino acids. V lost 2 bases and J 8 bases, leaving 4 bases between the germline ends. The CDR3 region is CAISEGYEQFF. The CDR3 nucleotides read TGTGCCATCAGTGAGGGCTATGAGCAGTTCTTC.

The chain recombines TRBV9 with TRBJ1-2; 8 bases are a match to TRBD1. J was trimmed by 4 bases and V by 4 bases; bases with no gene match: 12. The CDR3 is made up of 16 amino acids. From germline, CDR1 is SGDLS and CDR2 YYNGEE. The CDR3 here is CASSRGQGGSGYGYTF. The CDR3 DNA follows: TGTGCCAGCAGCCGAGGACAGGGAGGGTCCGGCTATGGCTACACCTTC.

J is TRBJ1-6 and V is TRBV9; D ambiguous. V gave up 0 bases and J gave up 3 bases, with 10 bases separating them. CDR1 and CDR2 from the germline V gene are SGDLS and YYNGEE. This CDR3 contains 16 residues. CDR3 residues: CASSVGGQRYNSPLHF. CDR3 nucleotides: TGTGCCAGCAGCGTAGGTGGCCAGCGCTATAATTCACCCCTCCACTTT.

The rearrangement joins TRBV3-1 (or the pseudogene TRBV3-2) to TRBJ1-1; 8 bases match TRBD1. This CDR3 is 15 amino acids long. In germline, CDR1 is LGHDT, CDR2 YNNKEL (reference sequence). The junction had 5 bases not matched to a gene; V was cut back by 2 bases and J by 3 bases. CDR3 in DNA: TGTGCCAGCAGCCAATGGGGACAGGACCACACTGAAGCTTTCTTT. Protein sequence: CASSQWGQDHTEAFF.

This clone was seen a single time. V usage is TRBV5-4 and J usage is TRBJ2-7, with 8 positions matching TRBD1. The V segment lost 5 bases and the J segment 6 bases; nucleotides outside the gene matches: 10. The CDR3 contains 14 residues. The germline V gene encodes CDR1 SGHNT and CDR2 YYREEE (reference sequence). CDR3 in amino acids: CASSSGTGRAEQYF. CDR3 nucleotides: TGTGCCAGCAGTTCCGGGACAGGTCGGGCCGAGCAGTACTTC.